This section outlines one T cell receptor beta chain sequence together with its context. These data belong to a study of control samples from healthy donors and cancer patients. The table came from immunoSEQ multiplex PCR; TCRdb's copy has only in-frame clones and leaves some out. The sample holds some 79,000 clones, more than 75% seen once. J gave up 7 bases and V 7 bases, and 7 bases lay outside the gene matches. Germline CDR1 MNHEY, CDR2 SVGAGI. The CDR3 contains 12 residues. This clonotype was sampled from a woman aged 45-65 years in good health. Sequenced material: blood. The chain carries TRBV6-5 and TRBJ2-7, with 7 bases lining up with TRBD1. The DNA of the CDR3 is TGTGCCAGCACTGGACAGGTGAGGGAGCAGTACTTC. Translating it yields CASTGQVREQYF.